A selection of T cell receptor beta chains follows, all from one sample in a study of blood T cell repertoires in COVID-19. Libraries were prepared by immunoSEQ multiplex PCR; TCRdb keeps only in-frame clonotypes and omits some of them. The table lists some 150,000 clones, approximately 83% of them singletons. Sequencing was performed on peripheral blood. The source is a woman older than 75 with acute or convalescent COVID-19. The CDR3 runs from the conserved cysteine through the conserved F or W. The D gene is left open where the match is weak. Some rows have no size entry. The others give once, few or many, or a class for an expanded clone.

size: -
J: TRBJ1-3
D: -
V: TRBV6-1
DNA: TGTGCCAGCAGTGAATTGATGGGCGGGGGCACCATATATTTT
CDR3: CASSELMGGGTIYF

size: -
J: TRBJ1-2
D: -
V: TRBV9
DNA: TGTGCCAGCAGCGTAGGACTTAATCCTAACTATGGCTACACCTTC
CDR3: CASSVGLNPNYGYTF

size: -
J: TRBJ1-5
D: -
V: TRBV5-6
DNA: TGTGCCAGCAGCGCCACAACAAACTACTCCAATCAGCCCCAGCATTTT
CDR3: CASSATTNYSNQPQHF

size: -
J: TRBJ1-6
D: TRBD1
V: TRBV29-1
DNA: TGCAGCGTTGGACAGGGAGGATCACCCCTCCACTTT
CDR3: CSVGQGGSPLHF

size: -
J: TRBJ1-5
D: TRBD1
V: TRBV28
DNA: TGTGCCAGCAGTTGGGGACAGGGGGCCTATCAGCCCCAGCATTTT
CDR3: CASSWGQGAYQPQHF

size: -
J: TRBJ1-2
D: TRBD1
V: TRBV29-1
DNA: TGCAGCGTTAATCCGGGACAGGGCGCCCCTAACTATGGCTACACCTTC
CDR3: CSVNPGQGAPNYGYTF

size: -
J: TRBJ2-5
D: TRBD1
V: TRBV11-2
DNA: TGTGCCAGCAGCCCAGGACAGGGGGAGAGAGAGACCCAGTACTTC
CDR3: CASSPGQGERETQYF

size: -
J: TRBJ2-2
D: TRBD2
V: TRBV27
DNA: TGTGCCACCACTAGCGGGGGGGCCGCTTCCGGGGAGCTGTTTTTT
CDR3: CATTSGGAASGELFF

size: few
J: TRBJ1-2
D: TRBD1
V: TRBV28
DNA: TGTGCCAGCAGTACTCCCGGGACAGGGGTAAAAGGCTACACCTTC
CDR3: CASSTPGTGVKGYTF

size: -
J: TRBJ2-7
D: -
V: TRBV19
DNA: TGTGCCAGTAGTGCGGGGCTCGAGCAGTACTTC
CDR3: CASSAGLEQYF

size: -
J: TRBJ2-2
D: -
V: TRBV11-2
DNA: TGTGCCAGCATCTGGCAGGAGGGATCGAACACCGGGGAGCTGTTTTTT
CDR3: CASIWQEGSNTGELFF

size: -
J: TRBJ1-1
D: -
V: TRBV6-5
DNA: TGTGCCAGCAGCCCCAGACAGGCCGGCGGCACTGAAGCTTTCTTT
CDR3: CASSPRQAGGTEAFF

size: -
J: TRBJ1-5
D: -
V: TRBV4-1
DNA: TGCGCCAGCAGCCAAGGTAGTCCCCGGGGGAATCAGCCCCAGCATTTT
CDR3: CASSQGSPRGNQPQHF

size: -
J: TRBJ1-2
D: -
V: TRBV29-1
DNA: TGCAGCGTTGATGGGAGCTATGGCTACACCTTC
CDR3: CSVDGSYGYTF

size: -
J: TRBJ1-3
D: -
V: TRBV11-2
DNA: TGTGCCAGCAGCTTAGAATTTACGGGGGGCCGGAACACCATATATTTT
CDR3: CASSLEFTGGRNTIYF

size: -
J: TRBJ1-5
D: -
V: TRBV2
DNA: TGTGCCAGCAGCCTCGGGGGGAGCAATCAGCCCCAGCATTTT
CDR3: CASSLGGSNQPQHF

size: -
J: TRBJ2-4
D: -
V: TRBV7-9
DNA: TGTGCCAGCAGCCCGCCGGGGTGGGGGGAGGAAAACATTCAGTACTTC
CDR3: CASSPPGWGEENIQYF

size: -
J: TRBJ2-5
D: -
V: TRBV6-1
DNA: TGTGCCAGCAGTGAGGGCAGGGCAGAGACCCAGTACTTC
CDR3: CASSEGRAETQYF

size: -
J: TRBJ1-3
D: -
V: TRBV11-2
DNA: TGTGCCAGCAGCTCGGGGGGCTCCGCTGGAAACACCATATATTTT
CDR3: CASSSGGSAGNTIYF

size: -
J: TRBJ2-1
D: TRBD1
V: TRBV12-5
DNA: TGTGCTAGTGGTCCCGGGACAGGGGCCGGGGGCTCCTACAATGAGCAGTTCTTC
CDR3: CASGPGTGAGGSYNEQFF

size: -
J: TRBJ2-1
D: -
V: TRBV13
DNA: TGTGCCAGCAGCTTAAGACCTCCGGGGTCCTACAATGAGCAGTTCTTC
CDR3: CASSLRPPGSYNEQFF

size: -
J: TRBJ2-7
D: TRBD2
V: TRBV7-2
DNA: TGTGCCAGCAGGTATTCTCCGGGACTAGCATACGAGCAGTACTTC
CDR3: CASRYSPGLAYEQYF

size: -
J: TRBJ2-2
D: TRBD2
V: TRBV5-1
DNA: TGCGCCAGCAGCCGAGGACTAGCGGGGCTTAACACCGGGGAGCTGTTTTTT
CDR3: CASSRGLAGLNTGELFF

size: -
J: TRBJ1-1
D: -
V: TRBV19
DNA: TGTGCCAGTAGTATAGAAGAGACAGGGAACACTGAAGCTTTCTTT
CDR3: CASSIEETGNTEAFF

size: -
J: TRBJ1-5
D: -
V: TRBV19
DNA: TGTGCCAGTAGTACTCCATCCGGACTTATTGGGAATCAGCCCCAGCATTTT
CDR3: CASSTPSGLIGNQPQHF

size: -
J: TRBJ2-4
D: -
V: TRBV18
DNA: TGTGCCAGCTCACCAGAGAGAGCCATTCAGTACTTC
CDR3: CASSPERAIQYF

size: -
J: TRBJ2-3
D: -
V: TRBV7-6
DNA: TGTGCCAGCAGCTTAGGGGCGGATACGCAGTATTTT
CDR3: CASSLGADTQYF

size: once
J: TRBJ2-5
D: -
V: TRBV6-1
DNA: TGTGCCAGCAGTGAACGGGGGGAGACCCAGTACTTC
CDR3: CASSERGETQYF

size: -
J: TRBJ1-2
D: -
V: TRBV6-2/TRBV6-3
DNA: TGTGCCAGCAGTTCGCCAGGGGAGACCTATGGCTACACCTTC
CDR3: CASSSPGETYGYTF

size: -
J: TRBJ1-3
D: TRBD1
V: TRBV6-5
DNA: TGTGCCACCATGCCGAGGGGGCTCGGAAACACCATATATTTT
CDR3: CATMPRGLGNTIYF

size: -
J: TRBJ1-2
D: TRBD1
V: TRBV12-3/TRBV12-4
DNA: TGTGCCAGCAACCAGGGACAGGGTTGGGGCTACACCTTC
CDR3: CASNQGQGWGYTF

size: -
J: TRBJ2-3
D: -
V: TRBV5-8
DNA: TGTGCCAGCAGCTTGGATGGCGGGGGCTCGGATACGCAGTATTTT
CDR3: CASSLDGGGSDTQYF

size: -
J: TRBJ1-6
D: -
V: TRBV18
DNA: TGTGCCAGCTCCCCAGTGGAAGTAGGGACAACTTCACCCCTCCACTTT
CDR3: CASSPVEVGTTSPLHF

size: -
J: TRBJ1-4
D: -
V: TRBV4-1
DNA: TGCGCCAGCAGCTTTGGACAGATTGCAACTAATGAAAAACTGTTTTTT
CDR3: CASSFGQIATNEKLFF

size: -
J: TRBJ1-5
D: TRBD1
V: TRBV5-1
DNA: TGCGCCAGCAGCGCTGGGACAGGCAACAATCAGCCCCAGCATTTT
CDR3: CASSAGTGNNQPQHF

size: -
J: TRBJ1-1
D: TRBD1
V: TRBV28
DNA: TGTGCCAGCAGTCAGAACAGGGGACAGAACACTGAAGCTTTCTTT
CDR3: CASSQNRGQNTEAFF

size: -
J: TRBJ2-1
D: TRBD1
V: TRBV3-1/TRBV3-2
DNA: TGTGCCAGCAGCCAGGGGACAGGGGGCCTCTATGAGCAGTTCTTC
CDR3: CASSQGTGGLYEQFF

size: -
J: TRBJ2-3
D: -
V: TRBV5-4
DNA: TGTGCCAGCAGCTTGAGTTCTACTGTCACAGATACGCAGTATTTT
CDR3: CASSLSSTVTDTQYF

size: once
J: TRBJ1-1
D: -
V: TRBV5-1
DNA: TGCGCCAGCAGCGCCAGGACAGCCAACACTGAAGCTTTCTTT
CDR3: CASSARTANTEAFF

size: -
J: TRBJ1-2
D: -
V: TRBV5-1
DNA: TGCGCCAGCAGCGAGGGAAACGACTATGGCTACACCTTC
CDR3: CASSEGNDYGYTF

size: -
J: TRBJ2-2
D: -
V: TRBV19
DNA: TGTGCCAGTAGTATAGGGGGGGTAATTACCGGGGAGCTGTTTTTT
CDR3: CASSIGGVITGELFF

size: -
J: TRBJ2-2
D: -
V: TRBV7-9
DNA: TGTGCCAGCAGCTCCAGGGAAGACACCGGGGAGCTGTTTTTT
CDR3: CASSSREDTGELFF

size: -
J: TRBJ1-6
D: -
V: TRBV9
DNA: TGTGCCAGCAGCGTAGATGCAGGAGGGGCCGATTCACCCCTCCACTTT
CDR3: CASSVDAGGADSPLHF

size: -
J: TRBJ2-7
D: -
V: TRBV18
DNA: TGTGCCAGCTCACCACGCGCCGTACAGGAAGGGTACGAGCAGTACTTC
CDR3: CASSPRAVQEGYEQYF

size: -
J: TRBJ1-1
D: TRBD1
V: TRBV5-1
DNA: TGCGCCAGCAGCTTGGACAGGGGGAACACTGAAGCTTTCTTT
CDR3: CASSLDRGNTEAFF

size: -
J: TRBJ2-7
D: -
V: TRBV12-5
DNA: TGTGCTAGTGGTTTGCGGGGAACCTACGAGCAGTACTTC
CDR3: CASGLRGTYEQYF

size: -
J: TRBJ1-5
D: TRBD1
V: TRBV6-5
DNA: TGTGCCAGCAGTTCTCAGGGGGCAGGGCAGCCCCAGCATTTT
CDR3: CASSSQGAGQPQHF

size: -
J: TRBJ1-5
D: -
V: TRBV19
DNA: TGTGCCAGTAACTACAGGGTTTCTATATTTCAGCCCCAGCATTTT
CDR3: CASNYRVSIFQPQHF

size: -
J: TRBJ2-1
D: TRBD2
V: TRBV29-1
DNA: TGCAGCGTTGAACTAGCGGGGGGGCTGGATGAGCAGTTCTTC
CDR3: CSVELAGGLDEQFF

size: -
J: TRBJ2-3
D: -
V: TRBV7-2
DNA: TGTGCCAGCAGCTGGCAAGATACGCAGTATTTT
CDR3: CASSWQDTQYF

size: -
J: TRBJ2-7
D: -
V: TRBV12-3/TRBV12-4
DNA: TGTGCCAGCAGTCTGAAGGGGGCCTACGAGCAGTACTTC
CDR3: CASSLKGAYEQYF

size: -
J: TRBJ2-5
D: TRBD2
V: TRBV19
DNA: TGTGCCAGTAGTCCCTCGGGACTAGCGGGGGTGGAGACCCAGTACTTC
CDR3: CASSPSGLAGVETQYF

size: -
J: TRBJ1-3
D: -
V: TRBV5-6
DNA: TGTGCCAGCAGCTTGGTCGGGGGATCTGGAAACACCATATATTTT
CDR3: CASSLVGGSGNTIYF